Listed below are T cell receptor beta chains from one sample, sequenced in a study of blood T cell repertoires in COVID-19. This table comes from immunoSEQ multiplex PCR, and its TCRdb copy is limited to in-frame clones, with some not included. The repertoire has about 150,000 clones, around 73% of them found once; the top ten carry about 6%. The sample was PBMCs or T cells enriched from blood (not recorded which). These receptor sequences come from a woman between 50 and 59 years old who had recovered from COVID-19. CDR3s include the opening cysteine and the closing phenylalanine or tryptophan. Fields, in order: V gene, J gene, clone size, D gene, CDR3 DNA, CDR3 protein. The D gene is left open where the match is weak. Some rows mark clone size as missing; the rest say once, few, many or name a class of expanded clone.

V: TRBV5-8; J: TRBJ1-2; size: -; D: TRBD1; DNA: TGTGCCAGCAGCTTGACAGGGGGCAATGGCTACACCTTC; CDR3: CASSLTGGNGYTF
V: TRBV4-2; J: TRBJ2-2; size: -; D: -; DNA: TGTGCCAGCAGCCAAGATACCTACCGGGAGCTGTTTTTT; CDR3: CASSQDTYRELFF
V: TRBV12-3/TRBV12-4; J: TRBJ1-3; size: -; D: -; DNA: TGTGCCAGCAGTTTGAGGGGGAACACCATATATTTT; CDR3: CASSLRGNTIYF
V: TRBV4-1; J: TRBJ1-1; size: -; D: -; DNA: TGCGCCAGCAGCCAAGGACAACCAAAGAACACTGAAGCTTTCTTT; CDR3: CASSQGQPKNTEAFF
V: TRBV5-1; J: TRBJ1-3; size: -; D: TRBD1; DNA: TGCGCCAGCAGCTTAGGGACAGGGGGAGGAAACACCATATATTTT; CDR3: CASSLGTGGGNTIYF
V: TRBV29-1; J: TRBJ1-1; size: few; D: TRBD1; DNA: TGCAGCGTGGACAGGGCGCTCGGGACTGAAGCTTTCTTT; CDR3: CSVDRALGTEAFF
V: TRBV27; J: TRBJ2-7; size: -; D: -; DNA: TGTGCCAGCAGTGCTTTGGGCGCGGGGGCAATCGAGCAGTACTTC; CDR3: CASSALGAGAIEQYF
V: TRBV5-1; J: TRBJ1-1; size: -; D: -; DNA: TGCGCCAGCAGCTTGATGGAGATAAAGAACACTGAAGCTTTCTTT; CDR3: CASSLMEIKNTEAFF
V: TRBV19; J: TRBJ2-6; size: -; D: TRBD1; DNA: TGTGCCAGTAGTATTAAGGCAGGGGGTGGGGCCAACGTCCTGACTTTC; CDR3: CASSIKAGGGANVLTF
V: TRBV28; J: TRBJ1-5; size: -; D: -; DNA: TGTGCCAGCAGTTCAAACAGGGTTGCGGAGCCCCAGCATTTT; CDR3: CASSSNRVAEPQHF
V: TRBV5-1; J: TRBJ1-1; size: -; D: -; DNA: TGCGCCAGCAGCTTGTGGGGACAGAACACTGAAGCTTTCTTT; CDR3: CASSLWGQNTEAFF
V: TRBV2; J: TRBJ1-1; size: -; D: TRBD1; DNA: TGTGCCAGCAGAGGACTCGGGACAGGGGGCACTGAAGCTTTCTTT; CDR3: CASRGLGTGGTEAFF
V: TRBV28; J: TRBJ2-2; size: -; D: TRBD2; DNA: TGTGCCAGCAGCTCTCTAGCGGGGGATAGTCCCGGGGAGCTGTTTTTT; CDR3: CASSSLAGDSPGELFF
V: TRBV7-6; J: TRBJ2-2; size: few; D: TRBD2; DNA: TGTGCCAGCAGCTTCCTTATAGCGGGGGCCTCTGGTGGCGGGGAGCTGTTTTTT; CDR3: CASSFLIAGASGGGELFF
V: TRBV3-1/TRBV3-2; J: TRBJ1-5; size: -; D: TRBD1; DNA: TGTGCCAGCAGCCCCCGACAGGGCGATCAGCCCCAGCATTTT; CDR3: CASSPRQGDQPQHF
V: TRBV9; J: TRBJ2-1; size: few; D: TRBD2; DNA: TGTGCCAGCAGCGTAGCCAGCGGGGGGGCGAGTGAGCAGTTCTTC; CDR3: CASSVASGGASEQFF
V: TRBV15; J: TRBJ1-5; size: -; D: -; DNA: TGTGCCACCAGCAGAGCAGGGCAGCCCCAGCATTTT; CDR3: CATSRAGQPQHF
V: TRBV11-2; J: TRBJ1-2; size: -; D: -; DNA: TGTGCCAGCAGCTTACAGGGGCTTAACTATGGCTACACCTTC; CDR3: CASSLQGLNYGYTF
V: TRBV9; J: TRBJ2-1; size: -; D: TRBD2; DNA: TGTGCCAGCAGCGTAGACAGCGGGGGCGGTGAGCAGTTCTTC; CDR3: CASSVDSGGGEQFF
V: TRBV5-5; J: TRBJ1-1; size: -; D: -; DNA: TGTGCCAGCAGACCGGGGAGTCCAATCCGCACTGAAGCTTTCTTT; CDR3: CASRPGSPIRTEAFF
V: TRBV7-8; J: TRBJ1-2; size: -; D: -; DNA: TGTGCCAGCAGTTGGGACACCCTCAAACGTGGCTACACCTTC; CDR3: CASSWDTLKRGYTF
V: TRBV6-1; J: TRBJ2-1; size: -; D: -; DNA: TGTGCCAGCAGTGAAAAGGGGCGCCACGCTACCTCACACAATGAGCAGTTCTTC; CDR3: CASSEKGRHATSHNEQFF
V: TRBV19; J: TRBJ1-5; size: -; D: -; DNA: TGTGCCAGTAGTTTAGGGGAAGGGAGTTATCAGCCCCAGCATTTT; CDR3: CASSLGEGSYQPQHF
V: TRBV5-4; J: TRBJ1-6; size: few; D: -; DNA: TGTGCCAGCAGCTTCGGTGCGGACAGCGAACCCCTCCACTTT; CDR3: CASSFGADSEPLHF
V: TRBV10-2; J: TRBJ2-1; size: -; D: TRBD2; DNA: TGCGCCAGCAGTATGGGACTAGCGGACTCCTACAATGAGCAGTTCTTC; CDR3: CASSMGLADSYNEQFF
V: TRBV2; J: TRBJ1-5; size: -; D: TRBD1; DNA: TGTGCCAGCACCGTCGAAGGGGGCGGGCAGCCCCAGCATTTT; CDR3: CASTVEGGGQPQHF
V: TRBV7-2; J: TRBJ1-2; size: -; D: TRBD1; DNA: TGTGCCAGCAGCTTCGGACAGGGGGCGGGTGGCTACACCTTC; CDR3: CASSFGQGAGGYTF
V: TRBV2; J: TRBJ1-5; size: once; D: -; DNA: TGTGCCAGCAGTGAACTCGGGGGGGAGGGCAATCAGCCCCAGCATTTT; CDR3: CASSELGGEGNQPQHF
V: TRBV2; J: TRBJ2-1; size: -; D: -; DNA: TGTGCCAGCAGTGAAAAACTAAAGGATGAGCAGTTCTTC; CDR3: CASSEKLKDEQFF
V: TRBV10-3; J: TRBJ1-3; size: -; D: -; DNA: TGTGCCATCAGTGACGCGGATGCGTCTGGAAACACCATATATTTT; CDR3: CAISDADASGNTIYF
V: TRBV3-1/TRBV3-2; J: TRBJ1-1; size: few; D: TRBD1; DNA: TGTGCCAGCAGCCAAGATTCTCTAGCTCAATTACTGACAGGGGGCTCGGACACTGAAGCTTTCTTT; CDR3: CASSQDSLAQLLTGGSDTEAFF
V: TRBV6-1; J: TRBJ1-2; size: -; D: -; DNA: TGTGCCAGCAGTGAAGATCTGCGGCAGCAGCCTGGCTACACCTTC; CDR3: CASSEDLRQQPGYTF
V: TRBV6-5; J: TRBJ2-2; size: -; D: -; DNA: TGTGCCAGCACGCGGGGACGGGAGCTGTTTTTT; CDR3: CASTRGRELFF
V: TRBV10-3; J: TRBJ2-3; size: once; D: TRBD1; DNA: TGTGCCATCAGGGGGACAGGGAGCCTTGTTACGCAGTATTTT; CDR3: CAIRGTGSLVTQYF
V: TRBV13; J: TRBJ1-4; size: -; D: TRBD1; DNA: TGTGCCAGCACCGACATGGGACAGCTTAATGAAAAACTGTTTTTT; CDR3: CASTDMGQLNEKLFF
V: TRBV10-3; J: TRBJ1-1; size: once; D: -; DNA: TGTGCCATCAGCGACTACACAGGGAGCGGCACTGAAGCTTTCTTT; CDR3: CAISDYTGSGTEAFF
V: TRBV27; J: TRBJ1-2; size: -; D: TRBD1; DNA: TGTGCCAGCAGTTCCCTGACAGGGAACAACTATGGCTACACCTTC; CDR3: CASSSLTGNNYGYTF
V: TRBV18; J: TRBJ2-7; size: -; D: TRBD1; DNA: TGTGCCAGCTCACCCCAGACGGGACAGCAGGCCTACGAGCAGTACTTC; CDR3: CASSPQTGQQAYEQYF
V: TRBV3-1/TRBV3-2; J: TRBJ2-1; size: few; D: -; DNA: TGTGCCAGCAGCCAAGTTGGAAGGTACTACGAGCAGTTCTTC; CDR3: CASSQVGRYYEQFF
V: TRBV6-8; J: TRBJ1-5; size: -; D: TRBD1; DNA: TGTGCCAGCAGTCAGGGCTACAGGGGAGTCAATCAGCCCCAGCATTTT; CDR3: CASSQGYRGVNQPQHF
V: TRBV7-2; J: TRBJ2-1; size: -; D: TRBD2; DNA: TGTGCCAGCAGCCTGCGGACTAGCGGGGTGAATGAGCAGTTCTTC; CDR3: CASSLRTSGVNEQFF
V: TRBV15; J: TRBJ1-2; size: few; D: -; DNA: TGTGCCACCAGCATCCGCAGGGATGACTATGGCTACACCTTC; CDR3: CATSIRRDDYGYTF
V: TRBV4-1; J: TRBJ1-6; size: few; D: -; DNA: TGCGCCAGCAGCCAAGATCGAACCCAGACAGGTCTTTCACCCCTCCACTTT; CDR3: CASSQDRTQTGLSPLHF
V: TRBV7-6; J: TRBJ1-2; size: few; D: -; DNA: TGTGCCAGCAGCCCGGGTAGCCGGGGGGAAGACTATGGCTACACCTTC; CDR3: CASSPGSRGEDYGYTF
V: TRBV5-6; J: TRBJ1-1; size: -; D: TRBD1; DNA: TGTGCCAGCAGCTTCTCGACCAGGGGGCTAGCTTTCTTT; CDR3: CASSFSTRGLAFF
V: TRBV9; J: TRBJ2-4; size: -; D: TRBD2; DNA: TGTGCCAGCAGCGTAGAGGGTTCCGGGGGGAGCAAAAACATTCAGTACTTC; CDR3: CASSVEGSGGSKNIQYF
V: TRBV4-1; J: TRBJ1-3; size: -; D: -; DNA: TGCGCCAGCAGCCAAGATCGTGGAAACACCATATATTTT; CDR3: CASSQDRGNTIYF
V: TRBV5-4; J: TRBJ1-1; size: -; D: TRBD1; DNA: TGTGCCAGCAGCCAGGACAGGGGAGGTGAAGCTTTCTTT; CDR3: CASSQDRGGEAFF
V: TRBV18; J: TRBJ2-1; size: few; D: -; DNA: TGTGCCAGCTCACCACTAACTTTATACAATGAGCAGTTCTTC; CDR3: CASSPLTLYNEQFF
V: TRBV4-1; J: TRBJ2-1; size: -; D: TRBD1; DNA: TGCGCCAGCAGCCAAGCATCAGCAGACTTAGGGGGCGAGCAGTTCTTC; CDR3: CASSQASADLGGEQFF